The 15 T cell receptor beta chains presented below share a single source sample, sequenced in a study of blood T cell repertoires in COVID-19 (dated by TCRdb to the early 2020s). The library was obtained by the immunoSEQ multiplex PCR assay. TCRdb took over this immuneACCESS table, retaining in-frame rearrangements with V and J assigned. Such tables are incomplete; in checked studies, under half of the missing clones stem from an unresolved V gene, and the remainder is unexplained. This sample is represented by 500,000 or so clones; 87% of them were singletons. Approximately 0.7% of the sample is in the top ten clones. The sample comprised PBMCs or T cells enriched from blood (not recorded which). These receptor sequences come from a woman aged 18-29 years who had recovered from COVID-19.

This clone has a single count. The chain couples TRBV4-1 to TRBJ1-6, with D unclear. The CDR3 is 15 amino acids. V lost 0 bases to trimming and J lost 12 bases, with 15 bases between them. In germline, CDR1 is MGHRA, CDR2 YSYEKL. In DNA, the CDR3 is TGCGCCAGCAGCCAAGATTCTGGACTCCAAAGACCCCTCCACTTT. This codes for CASSQDSGLQRPLHF.

The rearrangement uses TRBV5-1 and TRBJ2-4; TRBD1 aligns across 12 bases. With 5 bases clipped from V and 3 bases from J, the junction kept 18 bases outside the gene matches. The germline gives CDR1 SGHRS, CDR2 YFSETQ. The CDR3 length is 20 residues. The CDR3: CASSFRGDRGLGLGKNIQYF. CDR3 bases: TGCGCCAGCAGTTTTAGAGGGGACAGGGGGCTTGGATTAGGCAAAAACATTCAGTACTTC.

The genes are TRBV3-1 (or the pseudogene TRBV3-2) and TRBJ2-7; TRBD1 aligns across 12 bases. Germline values: CDR1 LGHDT, CDR2 YNNKEL (reference sequence). Losses at the gene ends were 4 bases for V and 7 bases for J; bases not matched to a gene: 2. The CDR3 loop spans 13 amino acids. CDR3 sequence: CASSRDRGQEQYF. The CDR3 coding sequence is TGTGCCAGCAGCCGGGACAGGGGGCAAGAGCAGTACTTC.

The CDR3 DNA reads as TGCGCCAGCAGCCGGAATCTAGCGGGTCAGGAGACCCAGTACTTC. It encodes CASSRNLAGQETQYF. This chain links TRBV4-1 with TRBJ2-5; 8 bases are a match to TRBD2. The CDR3 spans 15 residues. V was pared by 4 bases and J by 5 bases, with 9 bases of the junction left unmatched. CDR1 and CDR2 (germline): MGHRA, YSYEKL.

This rearrangement joins TRBV6-1 to TRBJ2-1; D may be TRBD1 (5 bases). This CDR3 spans 19 amino acids. The germline CDR1 and CDR2 sequences are MNHNS and SASEGT. The germline V and J ends were trimmed by 3 bases and 3 bases, with 24 bases remaining between them. CDR3 sequence: CASSEVFKVGREIYNEQFF. The CDR3 bases are TGTGCCAGCAGTGAGGTCTTCAAGGTGGGCAGGGAAATCTACAATGAGCAGTTCTTC.

The chain recombines TRBV19 with TRBJ2-7; 8 nucleotides align to TRBD1. This CDR3 contains 14 residues. With 5 bases clipped from V and 3 bases from J, the junction kept 6 bases outside the gene matches. Germline lookup yields CDR1 LNHDA and CDR2 SQIVND (reference sequence). DNA of the CDR3: TGTGCCAGTAGTCAACAGGGGGGCTTCTACGAGCAGTACTTC. This encodes CASSQQGGFYEQYF. The variable domain in full, with the rest retrieved from reference TRBV19 and TRBJ2-7, is DGGITQSPKYLFRKEGQNVTLSCEQNLNHDAMYWYRQDPGQGLRLIYYSQIVNDFQKGDIAEGYSVSREKKESFPLTVTSAQKNPTAFYLCASSQQGGFYEQYFGPGTRLTVT.

The chain recombines TRBV7-3 with TRBJ2-3; 9 positions agree with TRBD2. Germline CDR1 reads SGHTA; CDR2 reads FQGTGA. The CDR3 sequence is 16 residues long. The V gene end was trimmed by 2 bases and the J gene end by 3 bases; junction bases not matched to a gene: 6. CDR3 nucleotide sequence: TGTGCCAGCAGCTTAGGGGTAGCGGGGGCGACAGATACGCAGTATTTT. It yields the protein CASSLGVAGATDTQYF.

The CDR3 spells CASSIAGNSYEQYF. The CDR3, as DNA: TGTGCCAGTAGTATAGCAGGGAACTCCTACGAGCAGTACTTC. The V call is TRBV19, the J call TRBJ2-7; a weak D match, TRBD1 (5 bases). The CDR3 consists of 14 residues. Germline CDR1 LNHDA, CDR2 SQIVND (reference sequence). The V and J ends lost 1 base and 0 bases respectively, with 7 bases between them. Together with reference TRBV19 and TRBJ2-7, the CDR3 gives the full variable domain: DGGITQSPKYLFRKEGQNVTLSCEQNLNHDAMYWYRQDPGQGLRLIYYSQIVNDFQKGDIAEGYSVSREKKESFPLTVTSAQKNPTAFYLCASSIAGNSYEQYFGPGTRLTVT.

The rearrangement uses TRBV28 and TRBJ1-1; D is uncertain. Germline V gene lookup returns CDR1 MDHEN and CDR2 SYDVKM. The CDR3 is 14 amino acids. V lost 8 bases and J lost 1, with 14 bases in between. The CDR3 region is CASLKGESNTEAFF. The CDR3 region has the DNA TGTGCCAGCTTAAAGGGAGAGTCGAACACTGAAGCTTTCTTT.

V usage is TRBV5-8 and J usage is TRBJ2-7, with D perhaps matching TRBD2 (5 bases). This CDR3 has 17 amino acids. The V end was cut by 3 bases, the J end by 0 bases, with 19 bases between. The germline CDR1 and CDR2 sequences are SGHTS and YDEGEE. In DNA form, the CDR3 reads TGTGCCAGCAGCTCCGGGCAAACCGGACTCATCTCCTACGAGCAGTACTTC. It codes for CASSSGQTGLISYEQYF.

The chain uses TRBV27 and TRBJ2-3, with 8 bases matching TRBD1. Germline V gene sequence: CDR1 MNHEY, CDR2 SMNVEV (reference sequence). The CDR3 spans 16 residues. J was trimmed by 5 bases and V by 0 bases; bases with no gene match: 7. CDR3 sequence (DNA): TGTGCCAGCAGTTTATCTGCAGGGGGCTTCGGAGATACGCAGTATTTT. Translating gives CASSLSAGGFGDTQYF.

This chain links TRBV5-1 with TRBJ2-1; TRBD2 matches at 10 bases. Per the germline V gene, CDR1 is SGHRS and CDR2 is YFSETQ. Trimming cost V 4 bases and J 7 bases; bases outside gene matches: 5. There are 14 residues in the CDR3. CDR3 sequence: CASSGSGGANEQFF. CDR3 bases: TGCGCCAGCAGCGGGAGCGGGGGGGCTAATGAGCAGTTCTTC.

This clone was seen only once. The sample holds other DNA sequences that translate to the same CDR3. The chain combines TRBV5-1 with TRBJ1-5, with 8 bases that match TRBD1. This CDR3 is 15 amino acids long. CDR1 and CDR2 (germline): SGHRS, YFSETQ. The V gene end was trimmed by 0 bases and the J gene end by 7 bases; junction bases not matched to a gene: 6. The CDR3: CASSLGTGYGQPQHF. In nucleotides, the CDR3 is TGCGCCAGCAGCTTGGGGACAGGGTACGGCCAGCCCCAGCATTTT. The full variable domain, with the rest looked up from reference TRBV5-1 and TRBJ1-5, is KAGVTQTPRYLIKTRGQQVTLSCSPISGHRSVSWYQQTPGQGLQFLFEYFSETQRNKGNFPGRFSGRQFSNSRSEMNVSTLELGDSALYLCASSLGTGYGQPQHFGDGTRLSIL.

The chain recombines TRBV2 with TRBJ1-5; D is possibly TRBD1 (5 bases). The CDR3 contains 15 residues. Looked up from germline, CDR1 is SNHLY and CDR2 is FYNNEI. Trimming removed 4 bases from V and 7 bases from J, with 17 bases in between. CDR3 nucleotide sequence: TGTGCCAGCAGTGGGGGGGACCCCCAATTACAGCCCCAGCATTTT. This sequence encodes CASSGGDPQLQPQHF.

The chain combines TRBV10-3 with TRBJ1-1; unclear D gene. The V gene's germline CDR1 is ENHRY and CDR2 SYGVKD. The CDR3 length is 11 residues. Deletions cut 8 bases from V and 2 bases from J, with 6 bases between. The CDR3 is CAISFNTEAFF. CDR3 DNA: TGTGCCATCTCCTTTAACACTGAAGCTTTCTTT.